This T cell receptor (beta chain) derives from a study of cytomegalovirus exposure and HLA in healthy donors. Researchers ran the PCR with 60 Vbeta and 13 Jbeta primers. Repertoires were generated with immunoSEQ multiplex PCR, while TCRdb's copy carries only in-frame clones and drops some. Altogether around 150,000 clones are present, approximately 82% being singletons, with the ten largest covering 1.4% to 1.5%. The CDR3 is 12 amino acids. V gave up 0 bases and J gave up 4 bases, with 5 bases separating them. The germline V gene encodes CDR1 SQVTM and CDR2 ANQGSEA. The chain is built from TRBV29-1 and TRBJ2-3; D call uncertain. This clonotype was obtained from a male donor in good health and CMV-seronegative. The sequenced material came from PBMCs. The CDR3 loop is CSVEDNADTQYF. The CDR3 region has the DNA TGCAGCGTTGAAGATAATGCAGATACGCAGTATTTT.